The rows below give T cell receptor beta chains drawn from one sample of a study of T-cell memory formation after mild COVID-19. TCRdb called the 5' RACE reads again in MiXCR, with one record for every CDR3 protein. The table has about 400,000 distinct CDR3 sequences, around an eighth seen once. Sequenced: PBMCs or a T cell subset sorted from them (not recorded which). The receptor source for this set is a man aged 18 to 35 who had mild COVID-19 (a few samples of this study predate the infection). Cell type and time point are not known. Both conserved end residues are part of each CDR3. Fields, in order: V gene, CDR3 protein.

V gene: TRBV7-6
CDR3 protein: CASSPRTGVTTNEKLFF

V gene: TRBV6-2/TRBV6-3
CDR3 protein: CASSYSPWDRGRDQPQHF

V gene: TRBV6-2/TRBV6-3
CDR3 protein: CASGRGIPNSPLHF

V gene: TRBV14
CDR3 protein: CASSQYTSGGPYNEQFF

V gene: TRBV13
CDR3 protein: CASRTSGGLETQYF

V gene: TRBV14
CDR3 protein: CASTPGTGDTGELFF

V gene: TRBV4-1
CDR3 protein: CASSQGHSGANVLTF

V gene: TRBV7-9
CDR3 protein: CASSFGTGGEQYF

V gene: TRBV5-1
CDR3 protein: CASSLSVASGYEQYF

V gene: TRBV6-2/TRBV6-3
CDR3 protein: CASIRAGAGSNQPQHF

V gene: TRBV27
CDR3 protein: CASSRGGIGDNEQFF

V gene: TRBV5-4
CDR3 protein: CASSLGGGYEAFF

V gene: TRBV13
CDR3 protein: CASSPRFRDSYGYTF

V gene: TRBV5-4
CDR3 protein: CATQKGGADGELFF

V gene: TRBV7-2
CDR3 protein: CASSFSGIGTEAFF

V gene: TRBV5-1
CDR3 protein: CASSSQPTNEQYF

V gene: TRBV7-6
CDR3 protein: CASSLASAGQETQYF

V gene: TRBV9
CDR3 protein: CASSVAIDEQFF

V gene: TRBV2
CDR3 protein: CASSLLGQGNQPQHF

V gene: TRBV5-1
CDR3 protein: CASSWRGNTEAFF

V gene: TRBV30
CDR3 protein: CAWSVGLAGFTDTQYF

V gene: TRBV9
CDR3 protein: CASSLDGTSGGEQYF

V gene: TRBV15
CDR3 protein: CATSRGLAEETQYF

V gene: TRBV6-4
CDR3 protein: CASSETVDYNEQFF